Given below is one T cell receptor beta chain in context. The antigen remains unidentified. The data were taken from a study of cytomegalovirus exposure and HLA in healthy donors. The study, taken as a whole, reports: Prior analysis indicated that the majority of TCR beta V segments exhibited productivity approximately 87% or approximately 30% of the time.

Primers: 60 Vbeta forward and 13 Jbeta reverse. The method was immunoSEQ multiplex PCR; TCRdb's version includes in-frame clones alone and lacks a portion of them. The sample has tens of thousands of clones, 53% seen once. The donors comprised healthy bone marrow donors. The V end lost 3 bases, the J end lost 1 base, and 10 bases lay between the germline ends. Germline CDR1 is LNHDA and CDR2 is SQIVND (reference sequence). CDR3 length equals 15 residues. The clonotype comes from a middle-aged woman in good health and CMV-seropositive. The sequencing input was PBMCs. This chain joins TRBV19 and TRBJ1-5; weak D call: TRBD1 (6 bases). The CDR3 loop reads CASSIGQGSNQPQHF. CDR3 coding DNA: TGTGCCAGTAGTATTGGGCAGGGGAGCAATCAGCCCCAGCATTTT.